A selection of T cell receptor beta chains follows, all from one sample in a study of blood T cells in healthy people across ages. TCRdb passed the 5' RACE reads through MiXCR, listing each CDR3 protein once. The table has 1.8 million or so distinct CDR3 sequences, approximately 40% seen once. Sequenced input: blood. The receptors derive from a human donor in good health. Both conserved end residues are trimmed from each CDR3.

v_gene: TRBV7-2
j_gene: TRBJ2-7
len: 14
CDR3aa: ASSLGRAGRSYEQY

v_gene: TRBV5-6
j_gene: TRBJ2-1
len: 10
CDR3aa: ASRGLAGEQF

v_gene: TRBV12-3/TRBV12-4
j_gene: TRBJ1-2
len: 13
CDR3aa: ASSPTRGARHGYT

v_gene: TRBV20-1
j_gene: TRBJ2-7
len: 11
CDR3aa: SAPRGGSYEQY

v_gene: TRBV3-1
j_gene: TRBJ1-2
len: 12
CDR3aa: ASSQDRISYGYT

v_gene: TRBV5-8
j_gene: TRBJ2-3
len: 14
CDR3aa: AGSFDQGPSTDTQY

v_gene: TRBV12-3/TRBV12-4
j_gene: NA
len: 11
CDR3aa: ASSFDRLYEQY

v_gene: TRBV5-1
j_gene: TRBJ2-1
len: 11
CDR3aa: ASSLTDGNEQF

v_gene: TRBV7-3
j_gene: NA
len: 13
CDR3aa: ASSLRGGGPYEQY

v_gene: TRBV28
j_gene: TRBJ2-1
len: 10
CDR3aa: ASQRTSFEQF

v_gene: TRBV12-3/TRBV12-4
j_gene: TRBJ2-1
len: 12
CDR3aa: ASSAGYSYNEQF

v_gene: TRBV7-2
j_gene: TRBJ1-2
len: 10
CDR3aa: ASSAQNYDYT

v_gene: TRBV7-8
j_gene: TRBJ2-1
len: 13
CDR3aa: ASSGGASPRNEQF

v_gene: TRBV5-1
j_gene: TRBJ2-7
len: 13
CDR3aa: ASSFEQGGFYEQY

v_gene: TRBV5-6
j_gene: TRBJ2-5
len: 13
CDR3aa: ASSASGVRTETQY

v_gene: TRBV6-1
j_gene: TRBJ2-6
len: 13
CDR3aa: ASISGVAGANVLT

v_gene: TRBV4-2
j_gene: TRBJ2-2
len: 10
CDR3aa: ASSHPYGELF

v_gene: TRBV7-3
j_gene: TRBJ2-1
len: 15
CDR3aa: ASSLLLPGLAINEQF

v_gene: TRBV27
j_gene: TRBJ2-1
len: 15
CDR3aa: PSSYLAGGLSYNEQF

v_gene: TRBV7-2
j_gene: TRBJ2-5
len: 13
CDR3aa: ASSLDSRKQETQY

v_gene: TRBV10-3
j_gene: TRBJ1-1
len: 15
CDR3aa: AIRLSAYLGSNTEAF

v_gene: TRBV25-1
j_gene: TRBJ2-5
len: 12
CDR3aa: ASSSTGPQETQY

v_gene: TRBV20-1
j_gene: TRBJ1-3
len: 9
CDR3aa: SASDPNTIY

v_gene: TRBV4-2
j_gene: TRBJ2-7
len: 15
CDR3aa: ASSPSLAGGYSYVQY

v_gene: TRBV5-6
j_gene: TRBJ2-6
len: 14
CDR3aa: ASSLIGSSGANVLT

v_gene: TRBV13
j_gene: TRBJ2-1
len: 14
CDR3aa: ASRGTKKSSYNEQF

v_gene: TRBV7-8
j_gene: TRBJ2-1
len: 12
CDR3aa: ASSSFGGRNEQF

v_gene: TRBV29-1
j_gene: TRBJ1-2
len: 12
CDR3aa: SVDPMGGGYGYT

v_gene: TRBV7-8
j_gene: TRBJ1-2
len: 11
CDR3aa: ASSLTVLDGYT

v_gene: TRBV18
j_gene: TRBJ2-1
len: 10
CDR3aa: ASSHPLTEQF

v_gene: TRBV20-1
j_gene: TRBJ2-3
len: 14
CDR3aa: SARAWDRGIQDTQY

v_gene: TRBV2
j_gene: TRBJ1-2
len: 13
CDR3aa: ASGALRAGAYGYT

v_gene: TRBV4-3
j_gene: TRBJ2-1
len: 19
CDR3aa: ASSQDYAVGQGAILNRRQF

v_gene: TRBV7-2
j_gene: TRBJ2-3
len: 12
CDR3aa: ASSFFGGADTQY

v_gene: TRBV11-3
j_gene: TRBJ2-1
len: 14
CDR3aa: ASSLGLTGYYNEQF

v_gene: TRBV29-1
j_gene: TRBJ2-3
len: 10
CDR3aa: SAPVSTDTQY

v_gene: TRBV28
j_gene: TRBJ2-3
len: 15
CDR3aa: ASSPTSSQTGQDTQY

v_gene: TRBV10-3
j_gene: TRBJ2-5
len: 13
CDR3aa: AISEGTSPSETQY

v_gene: TRBV19
j_gene: TRBJ1-1
len: 9
CDR3aa: ASIGTFMAF

v_gene: TRBV5-1
j_gene: TRBJ2-1
len: 12
CDR3aa: ASSSGQGRGEQF

v_gene: TRBV12-3/TRBV12-4
j_gene: TRBJ2-3
len: 13
CDR3aa: ASTLRGGHTDTQY